The subject of this entry is one T cell receptor (beta chain). Its antigen is still unknown. These data belong to a study of vaccination effects on CD4 cells after COVID-19. Viral peptide pool expansion of antigen-specific CD4+ T cells preceded sequencing in the ViraFEST assay. Having been cultured for about ten days, the cells underwent CD4+ T cell isolation. Each participant was administered two doses of either the BNT162b2 or the mRNA-1273 vaccine. Half the medium was swapped for IL-2 medium on days 3 and 7. Losses at the gene ends were 3 bases for V and 8 bases for J; bases not matched to a gene: 11. Germline CDR1 and CDR2: GTSNPN and SVGIG (reference sequence). The CDR3 sequence is 16 residues long. Repertoires were generated with immunoSEQ multiplex PCR, while TCRdb's copy carries only in-frame clones and drops some. The table includes 25,000 to 30,000 clones, around four fifths detected once.

Study findings and constraints: Infection- and vaccine-induced clones contracted markedly late after vaccination.

The clonotype comes from a human donor who received a COVID-19 vaccine. The sequenced sample was CD4+ T cells from PBMCs cultured with HCoV-NL63 spike peptides, obtained after COVID-19 vaccination. The chain couples TRBV30 to TRBJ2-1; 12 nucleotides line up with TRBD2. As DNA, the CDR3 is TGTGCCTGGAGCACCGTACCTAGCGGGGGGGTCCATGAGCAGTTCTTC. Translating it yields CAWSTVPSGGVHEQFF.